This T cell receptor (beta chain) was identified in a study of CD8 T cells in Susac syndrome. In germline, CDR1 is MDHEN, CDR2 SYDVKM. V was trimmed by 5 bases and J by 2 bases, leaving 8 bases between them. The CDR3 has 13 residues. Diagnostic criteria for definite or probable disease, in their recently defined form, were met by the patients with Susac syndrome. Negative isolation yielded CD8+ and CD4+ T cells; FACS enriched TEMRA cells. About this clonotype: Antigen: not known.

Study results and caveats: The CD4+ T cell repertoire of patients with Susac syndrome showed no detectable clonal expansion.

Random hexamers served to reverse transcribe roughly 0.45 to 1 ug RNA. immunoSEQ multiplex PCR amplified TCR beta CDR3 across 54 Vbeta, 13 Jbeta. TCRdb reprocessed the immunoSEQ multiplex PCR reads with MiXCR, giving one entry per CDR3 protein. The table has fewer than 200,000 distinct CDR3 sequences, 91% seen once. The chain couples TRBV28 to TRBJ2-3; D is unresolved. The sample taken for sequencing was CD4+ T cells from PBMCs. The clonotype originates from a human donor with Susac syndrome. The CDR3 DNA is TGTGCCAGCAGTCAAGAGTACACAGATACGCAGTATTTT. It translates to CASSQEYTDTQYF.